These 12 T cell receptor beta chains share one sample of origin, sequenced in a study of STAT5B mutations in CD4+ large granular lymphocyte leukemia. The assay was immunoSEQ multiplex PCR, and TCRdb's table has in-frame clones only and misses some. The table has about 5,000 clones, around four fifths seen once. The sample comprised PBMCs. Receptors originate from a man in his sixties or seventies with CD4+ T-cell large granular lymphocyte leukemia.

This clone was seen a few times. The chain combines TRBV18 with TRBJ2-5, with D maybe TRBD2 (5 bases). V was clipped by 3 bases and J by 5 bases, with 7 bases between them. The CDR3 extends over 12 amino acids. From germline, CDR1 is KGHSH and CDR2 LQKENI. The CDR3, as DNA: TGTGCCAGCTCACCCATAGCGGAGACCCAGTACTTC. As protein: CASSPIAETQYF.

DNA for the CDR3: TGTGCCACCAGCAGAGACCCGGGACAGTCGAACACTGAAGCTTTCTTT. This sequence encodes CATSRDPGQSNTEAFF. The rearrangement joins TRBV15 to TRBJ1-1; the match to TRBD1 covers 7 bases. V lost 0 bases and J lost 1; bases outside the gene matches: 5. The germline V gene encodes CDR1 LNHNV and CDR2 YYDKDF (reference sequence). This CDR3 contains 16 residues.

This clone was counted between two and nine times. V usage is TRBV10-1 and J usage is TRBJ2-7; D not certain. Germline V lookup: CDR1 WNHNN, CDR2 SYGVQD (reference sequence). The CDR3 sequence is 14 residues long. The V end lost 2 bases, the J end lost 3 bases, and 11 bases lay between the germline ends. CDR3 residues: CASSEPFELYEQYF. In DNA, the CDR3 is TGCGCCAGCAGTGAGCCCTTCGAGCTCTACGAGCAGTACTTC.

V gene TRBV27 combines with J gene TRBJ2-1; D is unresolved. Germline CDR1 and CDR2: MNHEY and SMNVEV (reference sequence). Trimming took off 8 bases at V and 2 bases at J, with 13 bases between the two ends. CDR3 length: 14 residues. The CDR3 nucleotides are TGTGCCAGCGCCCCCCTTTCGACCTACAATGAGCAGTTCTTC. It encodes CASAPLSTYNEQFF.

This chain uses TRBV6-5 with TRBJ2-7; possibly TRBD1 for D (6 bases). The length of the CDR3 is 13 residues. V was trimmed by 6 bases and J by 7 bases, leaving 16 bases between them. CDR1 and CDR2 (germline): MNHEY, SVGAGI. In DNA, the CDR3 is TGTGCCAGCAGACGACAACAGGGCGGGGAGCAGTACTTC. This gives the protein CASRRQQGGEQYF.

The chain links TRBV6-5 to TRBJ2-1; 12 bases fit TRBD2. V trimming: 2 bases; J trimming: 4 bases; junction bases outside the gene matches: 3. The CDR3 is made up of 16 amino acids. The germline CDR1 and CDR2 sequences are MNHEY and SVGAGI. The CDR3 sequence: CASSYTSGRRYNEQFF. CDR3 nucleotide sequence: TGTGCCAGCAGTTACACTAGCGGGAGGCGATACAATGAGCAGTTCTTC.

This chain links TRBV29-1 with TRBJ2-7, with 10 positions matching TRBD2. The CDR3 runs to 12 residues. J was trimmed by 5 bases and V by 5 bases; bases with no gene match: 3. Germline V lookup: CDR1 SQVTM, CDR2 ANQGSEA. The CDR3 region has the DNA TGCAGCGTTCTAGCGGGAGCTGACGAGCAGTACGTC. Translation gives CSVLAGADEQYV.

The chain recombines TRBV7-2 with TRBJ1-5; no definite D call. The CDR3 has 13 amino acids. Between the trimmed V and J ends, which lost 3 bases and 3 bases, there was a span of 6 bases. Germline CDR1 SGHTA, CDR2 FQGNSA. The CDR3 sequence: CASSLVNNQPQHF. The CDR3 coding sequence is TGTGCCAGCAGCTTGGTCAACAATCAGCCCCAGCATTTT.

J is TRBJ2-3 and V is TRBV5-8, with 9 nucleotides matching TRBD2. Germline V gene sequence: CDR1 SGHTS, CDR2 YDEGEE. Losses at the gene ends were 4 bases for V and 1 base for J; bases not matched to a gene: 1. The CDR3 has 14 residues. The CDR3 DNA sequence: TGTGCCAGCAGCCGACTAGCGGGCACAGATACGCAGTATTTT. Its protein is CASSRLAGTDTQYF.

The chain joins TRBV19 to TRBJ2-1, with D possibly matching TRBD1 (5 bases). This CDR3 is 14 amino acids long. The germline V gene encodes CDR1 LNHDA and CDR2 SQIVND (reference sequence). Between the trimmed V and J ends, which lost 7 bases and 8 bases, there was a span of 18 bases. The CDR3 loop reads CASTARQPGDEQFF. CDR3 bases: TGTGCCAGTACCGCAAGACAGCCTGGGGATGAGCAGTTCTTC.

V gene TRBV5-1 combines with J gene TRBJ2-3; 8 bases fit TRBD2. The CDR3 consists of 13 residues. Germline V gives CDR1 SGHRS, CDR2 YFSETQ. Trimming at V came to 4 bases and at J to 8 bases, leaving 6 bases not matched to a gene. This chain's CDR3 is CASSLSGSRTQYF. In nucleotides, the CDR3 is TGCGCCAGCAGCCTAAGCGGGAGTCGTACGCAGTATTTT.

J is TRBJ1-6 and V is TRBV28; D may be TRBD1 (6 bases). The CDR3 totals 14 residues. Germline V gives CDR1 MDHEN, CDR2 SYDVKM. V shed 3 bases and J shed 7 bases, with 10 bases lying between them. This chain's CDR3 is CASSLRTANSPLHF. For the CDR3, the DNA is TGTGCCAGCAGTTTGAGGACAGCCAATTCACCCCTCCACTTT.